The next 25 T cell receptor beta chains were all read from a single sample in a study of blood T cell repertoires in COVID-19. This table comes from immunoSEQ multiplex PCR, and its TCRdb copy is limited to in-frame clones, with some not included. This sample has around 140,000 clones, with less than 90% found just once. Sequenced sample: peripheral blood. These receptors all stem from a man between 25 and 39 years old with COVID-19, enrolled during active disease.

The J gene is TRBJ1-1, the V gene TRBV5-1, with 10 bases aligning to TRBD1. Germline-derived CDR1 and CDR2 are SGHRS and YFSETQ. V was clipped by 4 bases and J by 1 base; unmatched bases: 4. The CDR3 has 15 residues. CDR3 sequence (DNA): TGCGCCAGCAGCAGCCGGACAGGGGGGAACACTGAAGCTTTCTTT. This gives the protein CASSSRTGGNTEAFF.

V and J are TRBV7-9 and TRBJ2-3; possibly TRBD1 for D (6 bases). Trimming removed 1 base at V and 7 bases at J, with 15 bases between. Germline V gene lookup returns CDR1 SEHNR and CDR2 FQNEAQ (reference sequence). The CDR3 is made up of 15 amino acids. DNA for the CDR3: TGTGCCAGCAGCTTAGGGGGACACCTTTCGAATACGCAGTATTTT. Protein product: CASSLGGHLSNTQYF.

This chain uses TRBV28 with TRBJ1-5; 7 positions match TRBD1. Looked up from germline, CDR1 is MDHEN and CDR2 is SYDVKM. This CDR3 spans 15 amino acids. V dropped 5 bases and J dropped 6; count of bases not matched to a gene: 10. The CDR3 coding sequence is TGTGCCAGCAGTCCTATTACAGGGGCGGGTCAGCCCCAGCATTTT. This encodes CASSPITGAGQPQHF.

This clone was detected only a few times. The chain links TRBV5-1 to TRBJ1-4; D possibly corresponds to TRBD1 (5 bases). The V and J ends lost 4 bases and 3 bases respectively, with 7 bases between them. This CDR3 has 13 amino acids. The germline gives CDR1 SGHRS, CDR2 YFSETQ. CDR3 in amino acids: CASSPGANEKLFF. Written as DNA, the CDR3 is TGCGCCAGCAGCCCGGGGGCTAATGAAAAACTGTTTTTT.

The chain recombines TRBV28 with TRBJ1-1; tentative D call: TRBD1 (6 bases). V was cut by 6 bases and J by 1 base, with 15 bases left in between. Per the germline V gene, CDR1 is MDHEN and CDR2 is SYDVKM. This CDR3 has 15 residues. The CDR3 coding sequence is TGTGCCAGCAGCCGGAGGGGGAGGGGGAACACTGAAGCTTTCTTT. Translating it yields CASSRRGRGNTEAFF.

Note on this clone: The junction shows a germline mismatch at one end, possibly a read error. The chain links TRBV7-7 to TRBJ2-5, with D unresolved. This CDR3 is 13 amino acids long. Germline lookup yields CDR1 SSHAT and CDR2 FNYEAQ (reference sequence). DNA of the CDR3: TGTGCTAGCAGCTTAGCCCCCGTGGAGACCCAGTACTTC. It encodes CASSLAPVETQYF.

This sequence joins TRBV6-1 and TRBJ2-3; 8 bases are shared with TRBD2. Looked up from germline, CDR1 is MNHNS and CDR2 is SASEGT. The length of the CDR3 is 16 residues. Trimming removed 4 bases from V and 1 base from J; junction bases left unmatched: 7. The CDR3 DNA sequence: TGTGCCAGCAGTGGACCGACTAGCGCCCGCACAGATACGCAGTATTTT. Residues: CASSGPTSARTDTQYF.

This chain links TRBV6-5 with TRBJ1-6; the match to TRBD1 covers 7 bases. From germline, CDR1 is MNHEY and CDR2 SVGAGI. CDR3 length: 12 amino acids. The J segment lost 8 bases and the V segment lost 6 bases, leaving 1 base of the junction unmatched. The CDR3 reads CASRDRDSPLHF. The CDR3 DNA reads as TGTGCCAGCAGAGACAGGGATTCACCCCTCCACTTT.

This clone was observed once. V is TRBV30 and J is TRBJ2-2; the D gene is possibly TRBD2 (6 bases). V was shortened by 2 bases and J by 7 bases, with 17 bases between the two germline ends. In germline, CDR1 is GTSNPN, CDR2 SVGIG (reference sequence). This CDR3 region has 15 residues. The CDR3 region is CAWSRAERASGELFF. The CDR3 nucleotides are TGTGCCTGGAGTCGAGCGGAGCGGGCCAGCGGGGAGCTGTTTTTT. Full variable domain (missing parts from reference TRBV30 and TRBJ2-2): SQTIHQWPATLVQPVGSPLSLECTVEGTSNPNLYWYRQAAGRGLQLLFYSVGIGQISSEVPQNLSASRPQDRQFILSSKKLLLSDSGFYLCAWSRAERASGELFFGEGSRLTVL.

V is TRBV12-3 or TRBV12-4 and J is TRBJ2-1, with TRBD2 as a possible D gene (5 bases). This CDR3 has 13 amino acids. Trimming removed 8 bases at V and 2 bases at J, with 10 bases between. The CDR3 region has the DNA TGTGCCAGCGAGGGCCAAGCCTACAATGAGCAGTTCTTC. This sequence encodes CASEGQAYNEQFF.

The CDR3 loop reads CASSNYPSYEQYF. The CDR3 DNA reads TGTGCCAGCAGCAACTACCCCTCCTACGAGCAGTACTTC. J is TRBJ2-7 and V is TRBV7-2; D is undetermined. V lost 5 bases and J lost 0, with 8 bases in between. Germline-derived CDR1 and CDR2 are SGHTA and FQGNSA. CDR3 length: 13 amino acids.

The chain joins TRBV27 to TRBJ2-7; D perhaps matches TRBD2 (6 bases). CDR1 is MNHEY and CDR2 is SMNVEV in the germline V gene (reference sequence). The V end was cut by 6 bases, the J end by 3 bases, with 15 bases between. There are 14 residues in the CDR3. The CDR3 reads CASSPHLGGYEQYF. The CDR3 DNA reads TGTGCCAGCAGCCCCCATTTGGGGGGCTACGAGCAGTACTTC.

The chain has TRBV19 and TRBJ1-3; 7 bases map to TRBD1. The CDR3 extends over 17 amino acids. The germline V gene encodes CDR1 LNHDA and CDR2 SQIVND (reference sequence). With V trimmed by 2 bases and J by 0 bases, 7 bases remained unmatched. Here the CDR3 reads CASSISNRDSSGNTIYF. The DNA of the CDR3 is TGTGCCAGTAGTATATCGAATCGGGACAGCTCTGGAAACACCATATATTTT.

The rearrangement links TRBV27 to TRBJ1-1; tentative D call: TRBD1 (6 bases). The germline CDR1 and CDR2 sequences are MNHEY and SMNVEV (reference sequence). The CDR3 is 15 amino acids. V lost 4 bases to trimming and J lost 1 base, with 13 bases between them. DNA of the CDR3: TGTGCCAGCAGTTCCTCGGCAGGGGAGAACACTGAAGCTTTCTTT. The encoded protein is CASSSSAGENTEAFF.

This chain links TRBV11-3 with TRBJ2-5, with 8 bases lining up with TRBD2. The CDR3 spans 13 residues. Germline assignment: CDR1 SGHNT and CDR2 YENEEA. V shed 4 bases and J 5 bases; nucleotides not matched to a gene: 3. The CDR3 is CASSSGGTETQYF. The DNA for the CDR3 is TGTGCCAGCAGCTCGGGGGGGACCGAGACCCAGTACTTC.

This sequence joins TRBV28 and TRBJ2-1; D gene ambiguous. Germline lookup yields CDR1 MDHEN and CDR2 SYDVKM. The CDR3 length is 13 residues. V dropped 8 bases and J dropped 0 bases, with 8 bases sitting between them. DNA of the CDR3: TGTGCCAGCTGTGGCAGCTCCTACAATGAGCAGTTCTTC. Translating it yields CASCGSSYNEQFF.

The CDR3 DNA sequence: TGTGCCAGCAGCCACCGACAGGGATCAGGGGCCAACGTCCTGACTTTC. Its translation: CASSHRQGSGANVLTF. This rearrangement joins TRBV3-1 (or the pseudogene TRBV3-2) to TRBJ2-6; 7 bases are shared with TRBD1. After removal of 3 bases from V and 4 bases from J, the junction contained 6 bases not matched to a gene. In germline, CDR1 is LGHDT, CDR2 YNNKEL (reference sequence). The CDR3 has 16 residues.

The V call is TRBV28, the J call TRBJ2-7; 9 bases map to TRBD1. In germline, CDR1 is MDHEN, CDR2 SYDVKM. The CDR3 runs 16 residues. V shed 3 bases, J shed 7 bases, and the junction held 13 bases outside the gene matches. The CDR3: CASSFFRTGAASEQYF. The CDR3 DNA sequence: TGTGCCAGCAGTTTTTTCCGGACAGGGGCCGCCTCGGAGCAGTACTTC.

The V gene is TRBV6-5, the J gene TRBJ1-5, with a weak D call TRBD1 (5 bases). V was clipped by 5 bases and J by 0 bases, with 11 bases between them. CDR1 is MNHEY and CDR2 is SVGAGI in the germline V gene. CDR3 length equals 15 residues. The CDR3 DNA sequence: TGTGCCAGCAGTATCGACAGAAGTAGCAATCAGCCCCAGCATTTT. Protein: CASSIDRSSNQPQHF.

V usage is TRBV27 and J usage is TRBJ2-1; D call uncertain. Germline loops: CDR1 MNHEY, CDR2 SMNVEV (reference sequence). The V and J ends lost 3 bases and 8 bases respectively, with 8 bases between them. The CDR3 contains 12 residues. The CDR3 region is CASSFTGYEQFF. In DNA form, the CDR3 reads TGTGCCAGCAGTTTTACGGGTTATGAGCAGTTCTTC.

The J gene is TRBJ2-5, the V gene TRBV5-4; 8 bases are shared with TRBD2. V was pared by 2 bases and J by 4 bases, with 1 base of the junction left unmatched. Germline V gene data show CDR1 as SGHNT and CDR2 as YYREEE (reference sequence). The CDR3 has 13 residues. CDR3 amino acids: CASSLAGAETQYF. DNA for the CDR3: TGTGCCAGCAGCTTAGCGGGAGCAGAGACCCAGTACTTC.

The chain combines TRBV11-2 with TRBJ2-1; 10 bases agree with TRBD2. Per the germline V gene, CDR1 is SGHAT and CDR2 is FQNNGV. Germline trimming cut 1 base from V and 7 bases from J; bases unmatched to any gene: 7. CDR3 size: 16 residues. The CDR3 loop is CASSLVPSGRKNEQFF. The CDR3 bases are TGTGCCAGCAGCTTAGTTCCTAGCGGGAGAAAAAATGAGCAGTTCTTC. Together with reference TRBV11-2 and TRBJ2-1, the CDR3 gives the full variable domain: EAGVAQSPRYKIIEKRQSVAFWCNPISGHATLYWYQQILGQGPKLLIQFQNNGVVDDSQLPKDRFSAERLKGVDSTLKIQPAKLEDSAVYLCASSLVPSGRKNEQFFGPGTRLTVL.

V usage is TRBV5-5 and J usage is TRBJ2-1; D perhaps matches TRBD1 (5 bases). Germline V lookup: CDR1 SGHKS, CDR2 YYEKEE (reference sequence). V lost 0 bases to trimming and J lost 2 bases, with 6 bases between them. The CDR3 consists of 14 residues. The CDR3 protein is CASSLATAYNEQFF. The CDR3 bases are TGTGCCAGCAGCTTGGCGACAGCCTACAATGAGCAGTTCTTC. Based on the CDR3 plus reference TRBV5-5 and TRBJ2-1, the full variable domain is DAGVTQSPTHLIKTRGQQVTLRCSPISGHKSVSWYQQVLGQGPQFIFQYYEKEERGRGNFPDRFSARQFPNYSSELNVNALLLGDSALYLCASSLATAYNEQFFGPGTRLTVL.

The rearrangement joins TRBV29-1 to TRBJ2-7, with TRBD1 as a possible D gene (8 bases). V was pared by 4 bases and J by 0 bases, with 19 bases between. The CDR3 is 16 amino acids. Per germline, CDR1 SQVTM and CDR2 ANQGSEA. The CDR3 DNA is TGCAGCGTTGCCGGGGGGAGGACAGGGTTCTCCTACGAGCAGTACTTC. It translates to CSVAGGRTGFSYEQYF.

This clone has only one observation. The rearrangement joins TRBV6-5 to TRBJ2-7; TRBD2 matches 9 bases. Trimming at V came to 7 bases and at J to 2 bases, leaving 9 bases not matched to a gene. The CDR3 extends over 15 amino acids. CDR1 and CDR2 (germline): MNHEY, SVGAGI. The CDR3 DNA sequence: TGTGCCAGCACCGACCGGCCTAGCGGGACCTACGAGCAGTACTTC. This translates into CASTDRPSGTYEQYF.